Sequencing of this T cell receptor beta chain was carried out in a study of shared clonotypes between healthy human individuals. Trimming shortened V by 7 bases and J by 2 bases, and 11 bases separated the two germline ends. The CDR3 sequence is 13 residues long. Germline-derived CDR1 and CDR2 are SNHLY and FYNNEI. General study points: Naive CD4 clonotype sharing across four donors was about 5%.

This table comes from immunoSEQ multiplex PCR, and its TCRdb copy is limited to in-frame clones, with some not included. The sample carries about 600,000 clones, 97% recorded once. Turning to this clone: Antigen specificity is unknown.

Material for sequencing was naive CD4+ T cells sorted from blood. Subset of the sample: CD45RA+ positively selected. The origin of this receptor is a woman under 40 in good health. This chain joins TRBV2 and TRBJ2-5; D remains unclear. The CDR3 spells CASKASEQETQYF. The CDR3 DNA reads TGTGCCAGCAAGGCTTCGGAACAAGAGACCCAGTACTTC.